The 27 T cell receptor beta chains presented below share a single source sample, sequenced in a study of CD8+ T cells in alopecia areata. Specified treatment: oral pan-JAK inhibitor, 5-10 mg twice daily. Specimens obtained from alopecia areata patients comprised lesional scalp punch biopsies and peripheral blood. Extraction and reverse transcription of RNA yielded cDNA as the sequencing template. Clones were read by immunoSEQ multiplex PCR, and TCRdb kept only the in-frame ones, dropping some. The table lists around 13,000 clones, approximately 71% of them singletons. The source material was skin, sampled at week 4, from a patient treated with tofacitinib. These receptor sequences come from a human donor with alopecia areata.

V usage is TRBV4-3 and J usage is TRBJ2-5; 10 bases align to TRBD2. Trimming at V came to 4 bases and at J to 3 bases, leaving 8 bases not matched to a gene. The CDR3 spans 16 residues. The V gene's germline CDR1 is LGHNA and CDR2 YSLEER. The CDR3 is CASSPSGGAFEETQYF. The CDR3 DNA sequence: TGCGCCAGCAGCCCCAGCGGGGGGGCATTTGAAGAGACCCAGTACTTC.

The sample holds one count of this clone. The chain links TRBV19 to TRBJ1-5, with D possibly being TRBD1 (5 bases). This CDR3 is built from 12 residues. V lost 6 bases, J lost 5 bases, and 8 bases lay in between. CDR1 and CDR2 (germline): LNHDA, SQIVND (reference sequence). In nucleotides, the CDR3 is TGTGCCAGTAGGTCAGGGCATCAGCCCCAGCATTTT. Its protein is CASRSGHQPQHF.

CDR3 in amino acids: CASSSLGGGAYNEQFF. CDR3 bases: TGTGCCAGCAGTTCCTTAGGAGGGGGGGCCTACAATGAGCAGTTCTTC. The chain has TRBV28 and TRBJ2-1, with a tentative D call TRBD2 (7 bases). The CDR3 is made up of 16 amino acids. V lost 4 bases and J 2 bases, leaving 15 bases between the germline ends. Germline lookup yields CDR1 MDHEN and CDR2 SYDVKM.

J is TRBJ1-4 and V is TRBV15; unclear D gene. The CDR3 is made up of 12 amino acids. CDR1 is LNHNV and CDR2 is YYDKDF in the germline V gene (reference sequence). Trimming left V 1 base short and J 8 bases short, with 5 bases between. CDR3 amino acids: CATSRGVEKLFF. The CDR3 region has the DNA TGTGCCACCAGCAGAGGTGTGGAAAAACTGTTTTTT. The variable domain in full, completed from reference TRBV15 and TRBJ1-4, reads DAMVIQNPRYQVTQFGKPVTLSCSQTLNHNVMYWYQQKSSQAPKLLFHYYDKDFNNEADTPDNFQSRRPNTSFCFLDIRSPGLGDTAMYLCATSRGVEKLFFGSGTQLSVL.

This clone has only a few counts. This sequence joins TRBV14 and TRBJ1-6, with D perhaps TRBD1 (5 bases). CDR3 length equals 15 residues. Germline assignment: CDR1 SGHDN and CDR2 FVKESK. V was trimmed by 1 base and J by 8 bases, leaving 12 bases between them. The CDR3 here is CASSQARVGDSPLHF. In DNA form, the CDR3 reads TGTGCCAGCAGCCAAGCTAGGGTGGGGGATTCACCCCTCCACTTT.

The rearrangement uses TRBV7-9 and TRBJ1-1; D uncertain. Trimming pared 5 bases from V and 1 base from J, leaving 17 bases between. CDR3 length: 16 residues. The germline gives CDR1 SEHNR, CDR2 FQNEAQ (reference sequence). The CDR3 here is CASSLPFIGQNTEAFF. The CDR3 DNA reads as TGTGCCAGCAGCCTCCCTTTCATCGGGCAGAACACTGAAGCTTTCTTT. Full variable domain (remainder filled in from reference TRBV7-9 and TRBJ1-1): DTGVSQNPRHKITKRGQNVTFRCDPISEHNRLYWYRQTLGQGPEFLTYFQNEAQLEKSRLLSDRFSAERPKGSFSTLEIQRTEQGDSAMYLCASSLPFIGQNTEAFFGQGTRLTVV.

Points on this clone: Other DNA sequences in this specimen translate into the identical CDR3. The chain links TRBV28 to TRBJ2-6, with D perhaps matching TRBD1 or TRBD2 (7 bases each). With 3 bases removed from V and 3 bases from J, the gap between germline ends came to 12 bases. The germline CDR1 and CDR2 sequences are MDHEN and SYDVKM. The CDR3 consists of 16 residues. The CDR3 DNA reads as TGTGCCAGCAGTTTCAGGGGGGGACTTGGGGCCAACGTCCTGACTTTC. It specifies CASSFRGGLGANVLTF.

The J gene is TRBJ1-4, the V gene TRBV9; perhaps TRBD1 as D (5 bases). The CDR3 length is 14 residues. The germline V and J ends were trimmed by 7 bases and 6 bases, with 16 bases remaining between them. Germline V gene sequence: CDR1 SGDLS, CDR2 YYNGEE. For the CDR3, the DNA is TGTGCCAGCGGGGGGGAGCCCGGAGATGAAAAACTGTTTTTT. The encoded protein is CASGGEPGDEKLFF.

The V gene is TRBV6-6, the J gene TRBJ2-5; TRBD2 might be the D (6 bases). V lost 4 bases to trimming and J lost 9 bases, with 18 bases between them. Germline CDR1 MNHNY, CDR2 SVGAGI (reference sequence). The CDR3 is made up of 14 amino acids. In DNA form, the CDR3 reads TGTGCCAGCAGTTCGGCCACTGGGACTCCCGCCCAGTACTTC. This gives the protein CASSSATGTPAQYF.

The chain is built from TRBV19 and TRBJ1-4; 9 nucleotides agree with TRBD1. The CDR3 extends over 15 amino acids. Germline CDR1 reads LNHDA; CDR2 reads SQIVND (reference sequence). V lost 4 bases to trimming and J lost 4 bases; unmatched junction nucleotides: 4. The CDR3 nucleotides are TGTGCCAGTAGTACGACGGGACAGGGTAATGAAAAACTGTTTTTT. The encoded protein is CASSTTGQGNEKLFF.

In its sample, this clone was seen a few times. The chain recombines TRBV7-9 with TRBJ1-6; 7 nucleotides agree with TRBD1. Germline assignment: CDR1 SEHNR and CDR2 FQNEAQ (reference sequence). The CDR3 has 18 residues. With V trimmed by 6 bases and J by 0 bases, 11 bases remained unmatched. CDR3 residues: CASSQRTGSSSYNSPLHF. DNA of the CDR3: TGTGCCAGCAGTCAGAGGACAGGCTCTAGCTCCTATAATTCACCCCTCCACTTT.

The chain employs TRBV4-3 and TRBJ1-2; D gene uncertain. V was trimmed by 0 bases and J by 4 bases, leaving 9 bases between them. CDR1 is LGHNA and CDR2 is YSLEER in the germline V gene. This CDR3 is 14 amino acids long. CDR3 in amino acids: CASSQDPWIYGYTF. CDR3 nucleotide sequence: TGCGCCAGCAGCCAAGATCCCTGGATCTATGGCTACACCTTC.

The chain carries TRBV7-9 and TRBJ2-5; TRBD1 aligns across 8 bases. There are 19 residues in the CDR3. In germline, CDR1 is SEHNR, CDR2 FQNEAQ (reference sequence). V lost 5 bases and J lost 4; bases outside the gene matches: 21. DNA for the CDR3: TGTGCCAGCAGCAGGATAGGAGGACAGGGTCTTGTCGATTCAGAGACCCAGTACTTC. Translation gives CASSRIGGQGLVDSETQYF.

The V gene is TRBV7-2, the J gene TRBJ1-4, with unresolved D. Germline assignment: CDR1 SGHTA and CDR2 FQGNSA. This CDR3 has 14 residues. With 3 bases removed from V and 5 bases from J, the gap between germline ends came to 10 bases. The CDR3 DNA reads TGTGCCAGCAGCTTTGTCGGGATGAATGAAAAACTGTTTTTT. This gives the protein CASSFVGMNEKLFF. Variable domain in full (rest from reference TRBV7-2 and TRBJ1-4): GAGVSQSPSNKVTEKGKDVELRCDPISGHTALYWYRQSLGQGLEFLIYFQGNSAPDKSGLPSDRFSAERTGGSVSTLTIQRTQQEDSAVYLCASSFVGMNEKLFFGSGTQLSVL.

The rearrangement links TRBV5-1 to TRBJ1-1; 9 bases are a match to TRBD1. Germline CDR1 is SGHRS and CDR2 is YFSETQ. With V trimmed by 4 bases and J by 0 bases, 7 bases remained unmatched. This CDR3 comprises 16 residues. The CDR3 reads CASSPGQGSVNTEAFF. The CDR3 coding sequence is TGCGCCAGCAGCCCGGGACAGGGCTCTGTGAACACTGAAGCTTTCTTT.

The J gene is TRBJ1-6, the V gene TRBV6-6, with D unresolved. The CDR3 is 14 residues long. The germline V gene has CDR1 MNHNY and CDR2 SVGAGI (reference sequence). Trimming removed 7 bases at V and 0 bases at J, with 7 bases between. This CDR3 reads CASTRSSYNSPLHF. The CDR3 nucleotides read TGTGCCAGCACCCGGAGCTCCTATAATTCACCCCTCCACTTT.

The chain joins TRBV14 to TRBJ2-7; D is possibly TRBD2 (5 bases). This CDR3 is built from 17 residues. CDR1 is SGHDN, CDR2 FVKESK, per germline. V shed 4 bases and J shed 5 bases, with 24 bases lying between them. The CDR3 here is CASSRAKLVGVYNEQYF. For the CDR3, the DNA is TGTGCCAGCAGCCGGGCTAAACTAGTCGGGGTCTACAACGAGCAGTACTTC.

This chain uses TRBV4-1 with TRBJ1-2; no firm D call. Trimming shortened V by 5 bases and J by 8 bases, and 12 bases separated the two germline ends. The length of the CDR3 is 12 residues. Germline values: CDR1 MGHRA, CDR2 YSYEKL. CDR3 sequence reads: CASSTRNSGYTF. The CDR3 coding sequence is TGCGCCAGCAGCACGCGAAACAGCGGCTACACCTTC.

CDR3 sequence: CASSIQGAFGNTIYF. The CDR3, as DNA: TGTGCCAGCAGCATACAGGGGGCATTTGGAAACACCATATATTTT. The J gene is TRBJ1-3, the V gene TRBV6-1, with 9 bases that match TRBD1. The CDR3 totals 15 residues. Trimming removed 6 bases from V and 3 bases from J; junction bases left unmatched: 6. CDR1 MNHNS and CDR2 SASEGT come from the germline V gene.

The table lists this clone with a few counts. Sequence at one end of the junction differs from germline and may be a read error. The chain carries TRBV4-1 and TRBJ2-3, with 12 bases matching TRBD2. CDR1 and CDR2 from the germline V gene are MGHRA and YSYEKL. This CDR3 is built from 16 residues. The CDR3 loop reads CASSPWTSGVTDTQYF. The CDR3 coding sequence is TGTGCCAGCAGCCCGTGGACTAGCGGGGTCACAGATACGCAGTATTTT.

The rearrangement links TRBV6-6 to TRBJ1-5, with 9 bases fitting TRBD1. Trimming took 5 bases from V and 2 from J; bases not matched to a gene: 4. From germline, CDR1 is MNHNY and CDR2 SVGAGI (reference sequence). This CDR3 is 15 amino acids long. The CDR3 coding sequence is TGTGCCAGCAGTCCCCGGGACAGGGGCAATCAGCCCCAGCATTTT. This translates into CASSPRDRGNQPQHF.

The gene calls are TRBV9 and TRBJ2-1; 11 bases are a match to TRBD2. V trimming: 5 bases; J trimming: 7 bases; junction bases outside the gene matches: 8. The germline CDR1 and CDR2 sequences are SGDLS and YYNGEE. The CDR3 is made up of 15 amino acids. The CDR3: CASSASGGLANEQFF. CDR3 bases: TGTGCCAGCAGTGCTAGCGGGGGGCTGGCGAATGAGCAGTTCTTC.

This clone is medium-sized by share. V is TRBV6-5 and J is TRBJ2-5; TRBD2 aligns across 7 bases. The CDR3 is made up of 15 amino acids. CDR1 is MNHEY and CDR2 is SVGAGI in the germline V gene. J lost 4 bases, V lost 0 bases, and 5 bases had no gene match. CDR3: CASSYSRLAGETQYF. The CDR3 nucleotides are TGTGCCAGCAGTTACTCCCGACTAGCTGGAGAGACCCAGTACTTC.

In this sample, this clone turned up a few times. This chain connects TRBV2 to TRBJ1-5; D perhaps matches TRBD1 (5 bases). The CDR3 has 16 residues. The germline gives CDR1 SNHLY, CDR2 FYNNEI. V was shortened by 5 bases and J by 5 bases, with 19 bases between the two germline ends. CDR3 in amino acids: CASSRERPGGDQPQHF. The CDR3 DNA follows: TGTGCCAGCAGTCGGGAGCGACCCGGGGGGGATCAGCCCCAGCATTTT.

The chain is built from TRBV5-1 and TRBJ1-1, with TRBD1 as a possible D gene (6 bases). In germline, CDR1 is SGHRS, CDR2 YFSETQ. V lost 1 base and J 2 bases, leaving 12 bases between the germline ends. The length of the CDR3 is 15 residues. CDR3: CASSLNVGANTEAFF. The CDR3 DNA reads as TGCGCCAGCAGCTTGAATGTGGGGGCAAACACTGAAGCTTTCTTT. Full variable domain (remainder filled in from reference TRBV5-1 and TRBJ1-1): KAGVTQTPRYLIKTRGQQVTLSCSPISGHRSVSWYQQTPGQGLQFLFEYFSETQRNKGNFPGRFSGRQFSNSRSEMNVSTLELGDSALYLCASSLNVGANTEAFFGQGTRLTVV.

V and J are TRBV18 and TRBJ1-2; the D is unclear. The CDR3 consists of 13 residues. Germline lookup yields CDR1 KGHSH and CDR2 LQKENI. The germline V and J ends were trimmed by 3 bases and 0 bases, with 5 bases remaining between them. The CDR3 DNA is TGTGCCAGCTCACCGTCCTCTAACTATGGCTACACCTTC. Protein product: CASSPSSNYGYTF.

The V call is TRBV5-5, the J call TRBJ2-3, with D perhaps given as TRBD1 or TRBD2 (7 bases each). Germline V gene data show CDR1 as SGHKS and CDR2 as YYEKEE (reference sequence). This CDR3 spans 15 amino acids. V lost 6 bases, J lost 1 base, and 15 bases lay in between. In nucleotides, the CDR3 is TGTGCCAGCATCAGGGGGGGCGCCGGCACAGATACGCAGTATTTT. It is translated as CASIRGGAGTDTQYF.